Below are 11 T cell receptor beta chains sequenced from a single sample in a study of untreated major depressive disorder. No antigen has been identified for these receptors. The data were produced by immunoSEQ multiplex PCR, yet TCRdb's version contains in-frame clones alone and is incomplete. The data show some 27,000 clones, with about 90% seen just once and roughly 0.72% held by the top ten. Study-level findings and limits: CD4+ T cells from depressed patients used TRBV05-01 (Vbeta 5.1) more often than controls.

The source material was CD4+ T cells from PBMCs. The receptors were gathered from a woman aged 30 to 39 with major depressive disorder.

The chain employs TRBV19 and TRBJ2-6; maybe TRBD1 (5 bases). The CDR3 consists of 15 residues. In germline, CDR1 is LNHDA, CDR2 SQIVND (reference sequence). The ends were cut back, 6 bases at V and 4 bases at J, with 13 bases in the middle. Here the CDR3 reads CASSFTGTGANVLTF. The CDR3 DNA sequence: TGTGCCAGTAGCTTTACAGGCACGGGGGCCAACGTCCTGACTTTC.

The chain couples TRBV18 to TRBJ1-2; D may be TRBD1 (5 bases). The CDR3 length is 14 residues. V was clipped by 2 bases and J by 1 base, with 8 bases between them. CDR1 is KGHSH and CDR2 is LQKENI in the germline V gene. In nucleotides, the CDR3 is TGTGCCAGCTCACCATCGACAGTTAACTATGGCTACACCTTC. As protein: CASSPSTVNYGYTF.

V gene TRBV5-1 combines with J gene TRBJ2-1; TRBD2 aligns across 8 bases. The germline CDR1 and CDR2 sequences are SGHRS and YFSETQ. The CDR3 has 14 residues. V shed 1 base and J 6 bases; nucleotides not matched to a gene: 3. The CDR3 DNA reads TGCGCCAGCAGCTTGCAGGGGACTAGCAATGAGCAGTTCTTC. Its protein product is CASSLQGTSNEQFF.

As DNA, the CDR3 is TGCAGCGTAGCCCCCGGAACAGATACGCAGTATTTT. Amino acids: CSVAPGTDTQYF. The V gene is TRBV29-1, the J gene TRBJ2-3; D is uncertain. V shed 6 bases and J shed 3 bases, with 10 bases lying between them. The germline gives CDR1 SQVTM, CDR2 ANQGSEA. The CDR3 is made up of 12 amino acids.

This chain uses TRBV10-3 with TRBJ1-1; 7 bases are a match to TRBD1. Unmatched junction bases numbered 10, after V lost 6 bases and J lost 6 bases. The CDR3 covers 14 residues. Germline CDR1 ENHRY, CDR2 SYGVKD. CDR3 loop: CAIRPGQTTSEAFF. The DNA for the CDR3 is TGTGCCATCAGACCGGGACAGACCACGTCTGAAGCTTTCTTT.

The chain employs TRBV27 and TRBJ2-3; 9 nucleotides align to TRBD1. The CDR3 sequence is 13 residues long. Germline values: CDR1 MNHEY, CDR2 SMNVEV (reference sequence). V shed 6 bases, J shed 3 bases, and the junction held 1 base outside the gene matches. The CDR3 nucleotides are TGTGCCAGCAGGGGGACAGGGACAGATACGCAGTATTTT. Translated: CASRGTGTDTQYF.

The genes are TRBV2 and TRBJ2-5; 15 bases are shared with TRBD2. The CDR3 is 16 amino acids. V was pared by 8 bases and J by 4 bases, with 8 bases of the junction left unmatched. Germline V gene lookup returns CDR1 SNHLY and CDR2 FYNNEI. This CDR3 reads CASAVGLAGGAETQYF. The DNA for the CDR3 is TGTGCCAGCGCCGTGGGACTAGCGGGGGGTGCAGAGACCCAGTACTTC. Based on the CDR3 plus reference TRBV2 and TRBJ2-5, the full variable domain is EPEVTQTPSHQVTQMGQEVILRCVPISNHLYFYWYRQILGQKVEFLVSFYNNEISEKSEIFDDQFSVERPDGSNFTLKIRSTKLEDSAMYFCASAVGLAGGAETQYFGPGTRLLVL.

The genes are TRBV18 and TRBJ2-3; D may be TRBD2 (6 bases). Trimming pared 6 bases from V and 2 bases from J, leaving 18 bases between. The CDR3 totals 16 residues. Germline V lookup: CDR1 KGHSH, CDR2 LQKENI. CDR3 protein: CASSLLSPGATDTQYF. The CDR3 DNA reads TGTGCCAGCTCCCTTCTTAGTCCGGGAGCCACAGATACGCAGTATTTT.

The chain employs TRBV7-2 and TRBJ2-7, with a tentative D call TRBD1 (7 bases). This CDR3 contains 14 residues. Germline V gene lookup returns CDR1 SGHTA and CDR2 FQGNSA. Trimming removed 1 base from V and 7 bases from J, with 14 bases in between. This chain's CDR3 is CASSLGRGRGEQYF. CDR3 sequence (DNA): TGTGCCAGCAGCTTAGGGAGGGGGCGCGGGGAGCAGTACTTC.

The chain has TRBV5-1 and TRBJ2-1; TRBD1 matches 8 bases. The V gene end was trimmed by 7 bases and the J gene end by 2 bases; junction bases not matched to a gene: 5. Germline V CDR1 and CDR2: SGHRS, YFSETQ. CDR3 length: 14 amino acids. CDR3 sequence (DNA): TGCGCCAGCTCACCGGGACAGGCCTACAATGAGCAGTTCTTC. Protein: CASSPGQAYNEQFF.

This clone appeared a few times. The genes are TRBV4-3 and TRBJ1-6; D is uncertain. The V end was cut by 0 bases, the J end by 3 bases, with 9 bases between. Germline CDR1 and CDR2: LGHNA and YSLEER. This CDR3 comprises 16 residues. The chain's CDR3 is CASSQDIGDYNSPLHF. The DNA of the CDR3 is TGCGCCAGCAGCCAAGATATAGGTGACTATAATTCACCCCTCCACTTT.